This is a list of T cell receptor beta chains from one sample in a study of T cell repertoires in cytomegalovirus infection. Antigen specificity for these receptors is unknown. TCRdb re-called the reads with MiXCR, one entry per CDR3 protein. The sample contains about 150,000 distinct CDR3 sequences, over 30% of which appear only once. The material was CD8+ T cells from cultured PBMCs, obtained from culture after CMV antigen stimulation. Receptors originate from a human donor in good health (CMV status not recorded). Some clones in this sample may be carry-over from other donors' samples. Both conserved end residues are part of each CDR3.

V gene	J gene	CDR3 protein
TRBV11-2	TRBJ2-2	CASSLVIRLSTGELFF
TRBV28	TRBJ2-7	CASSQRTEQYF
TRBV6-1	TRBJ2-7	CASSESPPMISYEQYF
TRBV13	TRBJ2-5	CASSSGQGKGETQYF
TRBV12-3/TRBV12-4	TRBJ2-1	CASGLGRGVYNEQFF
TRBV3-1	TRBJ2-3	CASSVALTPPSDTQYF
TRBV6-5	TRBJ2-6	CASSYGGSGANVLTF
TRBV28	TRBJ2-2	CASSPVGVTRAGELFF
TRBV12-3/TRBV12-4	TRBJ1-5	CASRRKGGGNQPQHF
TRBV7-2	TRBJ2-2	CASSLAPGELFF
TRBV2	TRBJ1-2	CASSDPGSRGGYTF
TRBV7-2	TRBJ2-7	CASSDFREAYEQYF
TRBV7-6	TRBJ1-1	CASSLGGRSEAFF
TRBV29-1	TRBJ2-1	CSADRDTYNEQFF
TRBV2	TRBJ2-1	CASKRSYNEQFF
TRBV27	TRBJ2-1	CASTQGTGSYNEQFF
TRBV5-5	TRBJ1-2	CASSPLTGGPGYTF
TRBV7-9	TRBJ2-3	CASSPPGGTGGAYTQYF
TRBV6-5	TRBJ2-3	CASSPSLYGTDTQYF
TRBV7-9	TRBJ1-1	CASSPQGVGVNTEAFF
TRBV10-3	TRBJ2-3	CAISLGLAGDTQYF
TRBV19	TRBJ2-5	CASSIAETAKETQYF
TRBV6-1	TRBJ2-7	CASSEDRTGGVYEQYF
TRBV2	TRBJ2-1	CASSWTPNSYNEQFF
TRBV27	TRBJ2-7	CASSPALAEVSYEQYF
TRBV7-6	TRBJ2-1	CASVPSYNEQFF
TRBV19	TRBJ1-1	CASSISGSGTFMNTEAFF
TRBV27	TRBJ2-1	CASSSSPGRGLYNEQFF
TRBV7-9	TRBJ1-4	CASSYGILGDEKLFF
TRBV4-1	TRBJ1-5	CASSLRVGRDNQPQHF
TRBV6-4	TRBJ2-3	CASSDWAGADTQYF
TRBV12-3/TRBV12-4	TRBJ1-1	CASSPGEGSYTEAFF
TRBV5-4	TRBJ1-5	CASSLAGGNQPQHF
TRBV12-3/TRBV12-4	TRBJ2-1	CASSLEGGAATEQFF
TRBV6-5	TRBJ2-2	CASSYSPSGGVAGELFF
TRBV27	TRBJ2-7	CASSSRWGGSYEQYF
TRBV11-2	TRBJ2-5	CASSLRGVLVPETQYF
TRBV13	TRBJ2-1	CASNAGQHGYNEQFF
TRBV28	TRBJ2-3	CASSLYSDTQYF
TRBV7-2	TRBJ1-1	CASSLDLGFGNTEAFF
TRBV10-3	TRBJ1-1	CAISDVPGRTTEAFF
TRBV13	TRBJ2-2	CASSPPSPNTGELFF